Listed below are T cell receptor beta chains from one sample, sequenced in a study of patients and donors after allogeneic stem cell transplantation. MiXCR was run by TCRdb on the RT-PCR reads, yielding one entry per CDR3 protein. Found here are about a million distinct CDR3 sequences, roughly 18% of them singletons; the top ten hold 5% to 6.5%. The sequenced sample consisted of blood, either unsorted or a sorted T cell fraction (not recorded which). The source of these receptors is a human donor who was either an allogeneic HSCT recipient or a stem cell or donor lymphocyte infusion donor (not recorded which). It is not recorded whose cells these are; they may come from a transplant donor. Each CDR3 is given with its conserved first and last residue. D genes are given only for firm matches. Part of the rows lack a size; the others show once, few, many or a class for expanded clones.

.,TRBJ2-7,TRBV20-1,.,17,CSARGGLPTDPIYEQYF,TGCAGTGCTAGAGGAGGACTACCGACGGACCCAATCTACGAGCAGTACTTC
.,TRBJ2-7,TRBV3-1,TRBD1,14,CASSRQGYTYEQYF,TGTGCCAGCAGCAGACAGGGCTACACCTACGAGCAGTACTTC
few,TRBJ1-1,TRBV7-9,.,17,CASSLSQGREGNTEAFF,TGTGCCAGCAGCTTAAGCCAGGGGCGCGAGGGGAACACTGAAGCTTTCTTT
.,TRBJ2-3,TRBV7-3,TRBD2,15,CASSYWTSDTDTQYF,TGTGCCAGCAGCTATTGGACTAGCGACACAGATACGCAGTATTTT
.,TRBJ2-7,TRBV21-1,.,16,CASLAGGSRPFREQYF,TGTGCCAGCCTAGCGGGGGGCTCTCGCCCCTTCCGCGAGCAGTACTTC
.,TRBJ2-3,TRBV24-1,TRBD1,18,CATSDPKQDRGLKDTQYF,TGTGCCACCAGTGACCCGAAGCAGGACAGGGGGCTGAAAGATACGCAGTATTTT
few,TRBJ1-2,TRBV4-2,.,13,CASSQDLTKGYTF,TGTGCCAGCAGCCAAGATTTGACGAAGGGCTACACCTTC
few,TRBJ2-5,TRBV29-1,.,13,CSVERGGQETQYF,TGCAGCGTTGAAAGGGGTGGGCAAGAGACCCAGTACTTC
.,TRBJ2-7,TRBV5-6,TRBD1,15,CASSLPGQGLHEQYF,TGTGCCAGCAGCTTACCGGGACAGGGGCTACACGAGCAGTACTTC
.,TRBJ1-5,TRBV11-2,.,13,CASSMLGAQPQHF,TGTGCCAGCAGCATGCTTGGGGCTCAGCCCCAGCATTTT
.,TRBJ1-2,TRBV6-1,TRBD1,15,CASSRHRDSNYGYTF,TGTGCCAGCAGTCGACACCGGGACAGTAACTATGGCTACACCTTC
.,TRBJ2-1,TRBV6-5,TRBD2,15,CASSYERGTYNEQFF,TGTGCCAGCAGTTACGAGCGGGGCACCTACAATGAGCAGTTCTTC
few,TRBJ1-1,TRBV5-6,.,14,CASSLFPGDTEAFF,TGTGCCAGCAGCTTGTTCCCAGGGGACACTGAAGCTTTCTTT
once,TRBJ2-7,TRBV7-9,.,13,CASSLGSESEQYF,TGTGCCAGCAGCTTAGGTTCTGAGAGCGAGCAGTACTTC
few,TRBJ2-3,TRBV5-1,.,15,CASSIGPQSTDTQYF,TGCGCCAGCAGCATTGGACCTCAGAGCACAGATACGCAGTATTTT
.,TRBJ1-5,TRBV30,TRBD1,14,CAWSPGQRNQPQHF,TGTGCCTGGAGTCCGGGACAGAGAAATCAGCCCCAGCATTTT
.,TRBJ2-1,TRBV12-3/TRBV12-4,TRBD2,16,CASSPRLAGGPGEQFF,TGTGCCAGCAGTCCCAGACTAGCGGGGGGTCCTGGTGAGCAGTTCTTC
.,TRBJ2-5,TRBV27,.,14,CASSLSLGMETQYF,TGTGCCAGCAGTTTATCCCTTGGGATGGAGACCCAGTACTTC
few,TRBJ1-2,TRBV6-5,TRBD1,15,CASSYRRQGDHGYTF,TGTGCCAGCAGCTACAGGAGACAGGGGGATCATGGCTACACCTTC